Listed below are T cell receptor beta chains from one sample, sequenced in a study of T cell responses to AZD1222 COVID-19 vaccine. The data were produced by immunoSEQ multiplex PCR, yet TCRdb's version contains in-frame clones alone and is incomplete. The repertoire consists of 80,000 to 90,000 clones, with 85% to 90% occurring once and the leading ten covering approximately 5.2%. The material sequenced was peripheral blood, taken 28 days after the second AZD1222 dose. The receptor set was obtained from an adult who received the AZD1222 COVID-19 vaccine. CDR3s include the opening cysteine and the closing phenylalanine or tryptophan. Fields, in order: V gene, CDR3 protein.

V gene: TRBV5-1
CDR3 protein: CASSSGILYGNEQFF

V gene: TRBV7-7
CDR3 protein: CASGPGWNEQFF

V gene: TRBV30
CDR3 protein: CAWSVQEIHGYTF

V gene: TRBV6-5
CDR3 protein: CASSLPHLEEQFF

V gene: TRBV6-5
CDR3 protein: CASRHPGLQGYGYTF

V gene: TRBV3-1/TRBV3-2
CDR3 protein: CASSQLQFQETQYF

V gene: TRBV6-5
CDR3 protein: CASRYGRYSNQPQHF

V gene: TRBV7-9
CDR3 protein: CASSPGDRANTEAFF

V gene: TRBV3-1/TRBV3-2
CDR3 protein: CASSGERAGELFF

V gene: TRBV7-6
CDR3 protein: CASSSRHGTMETQYF

V gene: TRBV28
CDR3 protein: CASSLLAGGGQTQYF

V gene: TRBV11-2
CDR3 protein: CASSRLGVSPSPLHF

V gene: TRBV6-5
CDR3 protein: CASKPQMNTEAFF

V gene: TRBV12-3/TRBV12-4
CDR3 protein: CASSPTNQPQHF

V gene: TRBV5-1
CDR3 protein: CASSLGVKLEKLFF

V gene: TRBV5-1
CDR3 protein: CASSLSTGNTGELFF

V gene: TRBV6-2/TRBV6-3
CDR3 protein: CASSRGGGINYGYTF

V gene: TRBV4-2
CDR3 protein: CASSQVRPSGGLYEQYF

V gene: TRBV19
CDR3 protein: CASQGAYTEAFF

V gene: TRBV6-5
CDR3 protein: CASTGRGVSPLHF

V gene: TRBV3-1/TRBV3-2
CDR3 protein: CASSQVQGPSGGYTF

V gene: TRBV18
CDR3 protein: CASSPERGGKGTEAFF

V gene: TRBV2
CDR3 protein: CASRPDRSSYNSPLHF

V gene: TRBV19
CDR3 protein: CASSTTGAYEQYF

V gene: TRBV7-3
CDR3 protein: CASSLSQNTEAFF

V gene: TRBV5-1
CDR3 protein: CASSPDSPTDTQYF

V gene: TRBV12-3/TRBV12-4
CDR3 protein: CASRTETYEQYF